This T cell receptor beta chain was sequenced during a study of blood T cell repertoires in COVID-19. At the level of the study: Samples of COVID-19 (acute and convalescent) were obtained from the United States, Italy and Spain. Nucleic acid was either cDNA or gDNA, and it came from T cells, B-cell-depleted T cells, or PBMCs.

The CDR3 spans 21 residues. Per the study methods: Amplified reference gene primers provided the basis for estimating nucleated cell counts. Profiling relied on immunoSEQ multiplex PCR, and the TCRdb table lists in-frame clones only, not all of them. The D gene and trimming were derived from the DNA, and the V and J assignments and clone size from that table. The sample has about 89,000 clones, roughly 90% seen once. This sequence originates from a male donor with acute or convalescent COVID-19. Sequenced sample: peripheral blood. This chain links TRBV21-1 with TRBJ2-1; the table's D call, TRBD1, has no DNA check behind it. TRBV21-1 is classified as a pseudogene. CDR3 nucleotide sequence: TGTGCCAGCAGCAAAGCGTTGGCGGGACAGGGGCGGTCGGAAACCAACAATGAGCAGTTCTTC. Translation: CASSKALAGQGRSETNNEQFF.